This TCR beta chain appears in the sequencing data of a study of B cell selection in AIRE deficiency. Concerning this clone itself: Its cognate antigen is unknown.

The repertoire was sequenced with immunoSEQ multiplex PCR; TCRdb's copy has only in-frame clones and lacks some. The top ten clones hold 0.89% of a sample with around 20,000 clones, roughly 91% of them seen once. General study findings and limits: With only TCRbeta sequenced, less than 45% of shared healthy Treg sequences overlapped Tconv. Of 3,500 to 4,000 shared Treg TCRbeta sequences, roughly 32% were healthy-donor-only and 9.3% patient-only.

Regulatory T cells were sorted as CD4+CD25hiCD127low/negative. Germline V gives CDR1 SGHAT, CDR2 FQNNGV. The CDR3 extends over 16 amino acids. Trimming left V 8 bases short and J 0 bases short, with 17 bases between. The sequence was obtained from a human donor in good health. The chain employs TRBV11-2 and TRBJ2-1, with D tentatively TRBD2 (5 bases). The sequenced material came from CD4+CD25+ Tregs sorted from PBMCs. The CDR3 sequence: CASRRGRASSYNEQFF. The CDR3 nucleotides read TGTGCCAGCCGAAGAGGGCGGGCGTCCTCCTACAATGAGCAGTTCTTC.